The sequence of this T cell receptor beta chain was determined in a study of T cell responses to AZD1222 COVID-19 vaccine. Sequenced by immunoSEQ multiplex PCR; TCRdb stores in-frame clones only, minus some. Among some 130,000 clones listed, about nine tenths were seen once. It was second doses at about 4 or about 12 weeks that were pooled. This CDR3 has 13 amino acids. Trimming removed 0 bases from V and 3 bases from J, with 6 bases in between. Germline V gene sequence: CDR1 SGHKS, CDR2 YYEKEE (reference sequence). The sequence was collected from an adult who received the AZD1222 COVID-19 vaccine. The chain recombines TRBV5-5 with TRBJ1-1, with D possibly matching TRBD1 (5 bases). Sequences were derived from peripheral blood, sampled 28 days after the second AZD1222 dose. The CDR3 loop reads CASSLGGDTEAFF. The CDR3 DNA sequence: TGTGCCAGCAGCTTGGGGGGGGACACTGAAGCTTTCTTT.